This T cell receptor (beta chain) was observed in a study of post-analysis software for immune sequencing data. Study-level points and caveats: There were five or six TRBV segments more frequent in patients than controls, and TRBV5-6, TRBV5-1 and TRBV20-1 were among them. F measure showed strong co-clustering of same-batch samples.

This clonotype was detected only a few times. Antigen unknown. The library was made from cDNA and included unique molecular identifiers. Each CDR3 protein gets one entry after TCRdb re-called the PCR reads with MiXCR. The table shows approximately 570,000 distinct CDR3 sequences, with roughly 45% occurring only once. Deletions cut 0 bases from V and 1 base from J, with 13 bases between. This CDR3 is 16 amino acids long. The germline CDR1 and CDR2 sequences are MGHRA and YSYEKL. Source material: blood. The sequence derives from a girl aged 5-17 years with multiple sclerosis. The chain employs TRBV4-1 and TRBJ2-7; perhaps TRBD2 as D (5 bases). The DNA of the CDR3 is TGCGCCAGCAGCCAAGAAGACCAAAGCGGATCCTACGAGCAGTACTTC. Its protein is CASSQEDQSGSYEQYF.